A single T cell receptor (beta chain) is shown here with its context. The antigen is unknown. Germline lookup yields CDR1 MNHEY and CDR2 SMNVEV (reference sequence). The length of the CDR3 is 16 residues. This specimen comes from a study of T cells expressing NK-cell markers. Study-wide context: It was from sorted CD3+CD56+NKG2C+, CD3+CD56+NKG2C- and CD3+CD56-NKG2C+ T cells that TCR beta repertoires came. Points from the study as a whole: Where a handful of donors were concerned, these clonotypes also led the CD3+CD56-NKG2C+ fraction.

TCR beta libraries carry UMIs added by 5'RACE template switching. TCRdb reprocessed the 5' RACE reads and stores each CDR3 protein as one record, lacking DNA. The sample table sets out 150,000 or so distinct CDR3 sequences. V is TRBV27 and J is TRBJ2-7; lacking DNA, the TRBD1 call made by TCRdb goes unchecked. The sample taken for sequencing was blood T cells: a sorted CD56 or NKG2C T cell subset, CD4+ or CD8+ T cells, or bulk PBMC T cells (not recorded which). The TCR was taken from a woman aged 50 to 60 in good health. Here the CDR3 reads CASSFSLGQGNYEQYF.